This entry lists 22 T cell receptor beta chains sequenced from one sample in a study of blood T cell repertoires in COVID-19. Some clones are missing from TCRdb's copy, which holds only in-frame ones; the method was immunoSEQ multiplex PCR. This table has roughly 68,000 clones, more than 70% appearing once. Sequenced: PBMCs or T cells enriched from blood (not recorded which). All receptors come from a woman in her thirties or forties who had recovered from COVID-19.

This clone was recorded once. V usage is TRBV10-3 and J usage is TRBJ2-1; 9 nucleotides align to TRBD1. CDR1 ENHRY and CDR2 SYGVKD come from the germline V gene. The CDR3 covers 12 residues. J was trimmed by 10 bases and V by 9 bases; bases with no gene match: 7. The CDR3 nucleotides are TGTGCCATACTCCCCGGGACAGGGGAGCAGTTCTTC. Its protein product is CAILPGTGEQFF.

The chain has TRBV5-1 and TRBJ1-2; tentative D call: TRBD1 (5 bases). V dropped 5 bases and J dropped 5 bases, with 10 bases sitting between them. This CDR3 is 12 amino acids long. CDR1 is SGHRS and CDR2 is YFSETQ in the germline V gene. CDR3 coding DNA: TGCGCCAGCAGAACAGGATCGTATGGCTACACCTTC. Protein: CASRTGSYGYTF.

The chain has TRBV6-2 or TRBV6-3 and TRBJ2-4; D perhaps matches TRBD2 (7 bases). The CDR3 loop spans 14 amino acids. V gave up 2 bases and J gave up 7 bases, with 12 bases separating them. CDR1 is MNHEY and CDR2 is SVGEGT in the germline V gene. This chain's CDR3 is CASSYGGGRNIQYF. The DNA of the CDR3 is TGTGCCAGCAGTTACGGGGGGGGGCGTAACATTCAGTACTTC.

The gene calls are TRBV7-6 and TRBJ2-1; D gene uncertain. The germline CDR1 and CDR2 sequences are SGHVS and FNYEAQ. V lost 5 bases, J lost 15 bases, and 11 bases lay in between. The CDR3 contains 10 residues. In DNA, the CDR3 is TGTGCCAGCAGCCCTGAGGCCCGGTTCTTC. Translating gives CASSPEARFF. The complete variable domain, with remaining parts taken from reference TRBV7-6 and TRBJ2-1, reads GAGVSQSPRYKVTKRGQDVALRCDPISGHVSLYWYRQALGQGPEFLTYFNYEAQQDKSGLPNDRFSAERPEGSISTLTIQRTEQRDSAMYRCASSPEARFFGPGTRLTVL.

This clone was detected once. The chain employs TRBV19 and TRBJ2-1, with 7 bases fitting TRBD2. The CDR3 is 14 residues long. Trimming took 6 bases from V and 0 from J; bases not matched to a gene: 2. In germline, CDR1 is LNHDA, CDR2 SQIVND (reference sequence). CDR3 sequence: CASSLADSYNEQFF. The DNA of the CDR3 is TGTGCCAGTAGCCTAGCGGACTCCTACAATGAGCAGTTCTTC.

Concerning this clone: Relative to the germline gene, one junction end is altered; a read error may explain this. This chain connects TRBV28 to TRBJ1-2; D might be TRBD1 (6 bases). Germline V CDR1 and CDR2: MDHEN, SYDVKM. This CDR3 spans 11 amino acids. The CDR3 DNA follows: TGCCTTGCCGGGACAACCTATGGCTACACCTTC. Translated, it gives CLAGTTYGYTF.

The V gene is TRBV5-6, the J gene TRBJ1-3; TRBD1 aligns across 10 bases. CDR1 SGHDT and CDR2 YYEEEE come from the germline V gene. V shed 0 bases, J shed 9 bases, and the junction held 3 bases outside the gene matches. The CDR3 has 14 amino acids. CDR3 DNA sequence: TGTGCCAGCAGCTTGGAACGGACAGGGGGCACCATATATTTT. Residues: CASSLERTGGTIYF.

The chain has TRBV7-9 and TRBJ2-2; a possible D gene is TRBD2 (6 bases). Germline CDR1 is SEHNR and CDR2 is FQNEAQ (reference sequence). This CDR3 comprises 15 residues. V lost 4 bases to trimming and J lost 2 bases, with 11 bases between them. In DNA, the CDR3 is TGTGCCAGCAGCTACCGGGACTTCAACACCGGGGAGCTGTTTTTT. Protein product: CASSYRDFNTGELFF.

V and J are TRBV4-2 and TRBJ2-3; 10 bases are shared with TRBD2. The CDR3 is made up of 16 amino acids. J gave up 1 base and V 0 bases, and 1 base lay outside the gene matches. CDR1 and CDR2 (germline): LGHNA, YNFKEQ. In DNA, the CDR3 is TGTGCCAGCAGCCAAGATCTAGCGGGGGGCACAGATACGCAGTATTTT. Protein sequence: CASSQDLAGGTDTQYF.

V and J are TRBV5-1 and TRBJ2-1; tentative D call: TRBD1 (6 bases). The CDR3 totals 15 residues. CDR1 is SGHRS, CDR2 YFSETQ, per germline. V gave up 0 bases and J gave up 3 bases, with 10 bases separating them. CDR3 loop: CASSLEGDFYNEQFF. The DNA of the CDR3 is TGCGCCAGCAGCTTGGAGGGGGATTTCTACAATGAGCAGTTCTTC.

The gene calls are TRBV27 and TRBJ1-6; 7 nucleotides line up with TRBD1. The ends lost 4 bases at V and 9 bases at J; junction bases unmatched: 3. There are 13 residues in the CDR3. Germline loops: CDR1 MNHEY, CDR2 SMNVEV (reference sequence). This chain's CDR3 is CASSSYRGSPLHF. The CDR3 DNA reads TGTGCCAGCAGTTCTTACAGGGGTTCACCCCTCCACTTT.

This sequence joins TRBV4-2 and TRBJ1-2, with TRBD1 identical over 8 bases. The CDR3 loop spans 15 amino acids. CDR1 LGHNA and CDR2 YNFKEQ come from the germline V gene. J gave up 5 bases and V 2 bases, and 7 bases lay outside the gene matches. CDR3 region: CASSQPDRGVYGYTF. For the CDR3, the DNA is TGTGCCAGCAGCCAACCCGACAGGGGAGTTTATGGCTACACCTTC.

The gene calls are TRBV5-1 and TRBJ2-3, with a possible D match to TRBD2 (5 bases). CDR1 and CDR2 from the germline V gene are SGHRS and YFSETQ. The length of the CDR3 is 13 residues. V was pared by 8 bases and J by 2 bases, with 12 bases between. The chain's CDR3 is CASAPGFTDTQYF. The CDR3 DNA reads TGCGCCAGTGCCCCGGGGTTCACAGATACGCAGTATTTT.

The V gene is TRBV27, the J gene TRBJ1-4, with D possibly matching TRBD1 (5 bases). The CDR3 consists of 17 residues. V lost 0 bases to trimming and J lost 5 bases, with 16 bases between them. Germline CDR1 reads MNHEY; CDR2 reads SMNVEV (reference sequence). This CDR3 reads CASSLSIPGLLNEKLFF. The CDR3 DNA is TGTGCCAGCAGTTTATCGATACCGGGACTGTTAAATGAAAAACTGTTTTTT.

V gene TRBV3-1 (or the pseudogene TRBV3-2) combines with J gene TRBJ2-2; 7 positions agree with TRBD2. The germline gives CDR1 LGHDT, CDR2 YNNKEL (reference sequence). The trim removed 3 bases at V and 7 bases at J, leaving 8 bases unmatched. CDR3 length: 15 residues. The CDR3 nucleotides read TGTGCCAGCAGCCAGGCTAGCGGCGATTTCGGGGAGCTGTTTTTT. Residues: CASSQASGDFGELFF.

The chain joins TRBV10-2 to TRBJ1-1; D is perhaps TRBD1 (5 bases). Trimming removed 8 bases at V and 7 bases at J, with 17 bases between. This CDR3 has 13 amino acids. Germline CDR1 is WSHSY and CDR2 is SAAADI. The CDR3 DNA reads TGCGCCAGCGGTCCCGCTTGGGGGGTTGAAGCTTTCTTT. Translation gives CASGPAWGVEAFF.

The V call is TRBV6-1, the J call TRBJ1-1; TRBD1 aligns across 7 bases. Germline lookup yields CDR1 MNHNS and CDR2 SASEGT. CDR3 length: 15 residues. After removal of 0 bases from V and 3 bases from J, the junction contained 4 bases not matched to a gene. The CDR3 nucleotides read TGTGCCAGCAGTGAAGCACAGGGGTTCTACACTGAAGCTTTCTTT. This encodes CASSEAQGFYTEAFF.

The chain combines TRBV7-9 with TRBJ1-5; D is ambiguous. Trimming left V 1 base short and J 5 bases short, with 12 bases between. CDR1 is SEHNR, CDR2 FQNEAQ, per germline (reference sequence). The CDR3 contains 15 residues. This CDR3 is CASSLGAGVHQPQHF. The CDR3 DNA reads TGTGCCAGCAGCTTAGGGGCGGGAGTGCATCAGCCCCAGCATTTT.

The chain carries TRBV4-1 and TRBJ1-5; D is ambiguous. Trimming stripped 1 base from V and 6 bases from J, with 16 bases between. CDR1 and CDR2 (germline): MGHRA, YSYEKL. The CDR3 totals 16 residues. The CDR3 reads CASSQVGLPRGQPQHF. The CDR3 nucleotides read TGCGCCAGCAGCCAAGTTGGTCTTCCCCGGGGTCAGCCCCAGCATTTT.

This clone was picked up a small number of times. The gene calls are TRBV4-1 and TRBJ2-7; 8 bases fit TRBD1. CDR1 and CDR2 from the germline V gene are MGHRA and YSYEKL. The length of the CDR3 is 17 residues. Trimming took 1 base from V and 6 from J; bases not matched to a gene: 14. The DNA of the CDR3 is TGCGCCAGCAGCCAAGTTCGGGGGAGGACAGGGTATGGCGAGCAGTACTTC. Translation gives CASSQVRGRTGYGEQYF.

This clone showed up just a few times. The V call is TRBV12-3 or TRBV12-4, the J call TRBJ1-4; D gene uncertain. The ends were cut back, 5 bases at V and 8 bases at J, with 6 bases in the middle. The length of the CDR3 is 11 residues. The CDR3 protein is CASSENEKLFF. The CDR3 DNA is TGTGCCAGCAGTGAGAACGAAAAACTGTTTTTT.

V gene TRBV25-1 combines with J gene TRBJ1-1; maybe TRBD1 (6 bases). The V gene's germline CDR1 is MGHDK and CDR2 SYGVNS. The V and J ends lost 2 bases and 4 bases respectively, with 11 bases between them. CDR3 length: 14 residues. This CDR3 is CASSEPGTTTEAFF. The CDR3 bases are TGTGCCAGCAGTGAACCAGGGACAACCACTGAAGCTTTCTTT.